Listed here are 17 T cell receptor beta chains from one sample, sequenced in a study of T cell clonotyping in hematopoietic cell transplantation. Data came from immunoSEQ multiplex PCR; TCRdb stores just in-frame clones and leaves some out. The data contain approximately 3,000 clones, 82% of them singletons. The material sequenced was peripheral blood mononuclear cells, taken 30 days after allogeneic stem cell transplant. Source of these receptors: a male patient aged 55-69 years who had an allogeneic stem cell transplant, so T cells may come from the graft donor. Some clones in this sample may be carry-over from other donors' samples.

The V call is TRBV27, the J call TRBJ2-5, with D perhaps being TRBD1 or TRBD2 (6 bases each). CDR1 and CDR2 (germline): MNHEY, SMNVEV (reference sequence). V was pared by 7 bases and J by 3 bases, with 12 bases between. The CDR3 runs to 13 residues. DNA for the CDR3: TGTGCCAGCATCAAAAGGGGGGAAGAGACCCAGTACTTC. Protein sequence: CASIKRGEETQYF.

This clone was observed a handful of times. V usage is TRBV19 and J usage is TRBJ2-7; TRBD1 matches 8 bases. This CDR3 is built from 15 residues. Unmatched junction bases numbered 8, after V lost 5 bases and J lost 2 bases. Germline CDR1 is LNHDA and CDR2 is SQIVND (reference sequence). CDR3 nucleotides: TGTGCCAGTAGTGCTAGACAGGGACAGGCCTACGAGCAGTACTTC. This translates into CASSARQGQAYEQYF.

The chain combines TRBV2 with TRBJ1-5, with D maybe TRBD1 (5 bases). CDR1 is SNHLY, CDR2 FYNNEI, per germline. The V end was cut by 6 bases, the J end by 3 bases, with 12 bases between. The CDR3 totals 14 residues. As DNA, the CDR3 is TGTGCCAGCAGGCCCGACAGCATCAATCAGCCCCAGCATTTT. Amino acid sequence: CASRPDSINQPQHF.

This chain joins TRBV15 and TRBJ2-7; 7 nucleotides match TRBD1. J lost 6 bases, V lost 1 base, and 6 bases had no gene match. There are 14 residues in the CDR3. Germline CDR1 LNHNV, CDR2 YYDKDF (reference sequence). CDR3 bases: TGTGCCACCAGCAGAGGACAGGGCTCCCGCGAGCAGTACTTC. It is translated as CATSRGQGSREQYF.

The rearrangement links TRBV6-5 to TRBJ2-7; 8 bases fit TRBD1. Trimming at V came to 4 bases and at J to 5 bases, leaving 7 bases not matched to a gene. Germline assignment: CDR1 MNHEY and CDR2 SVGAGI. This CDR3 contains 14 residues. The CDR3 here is CASSFTGTGDEQYF. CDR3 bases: TGTGCCAGCAGTTTCACCGGGACAGGAGACGAGCAGTACTTC.

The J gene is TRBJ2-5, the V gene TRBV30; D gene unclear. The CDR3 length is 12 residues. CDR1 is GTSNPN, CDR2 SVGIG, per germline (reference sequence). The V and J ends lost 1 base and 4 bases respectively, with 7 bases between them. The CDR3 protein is CAWSGYGETQYF. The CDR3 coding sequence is TGTGCCTGGAGTGGCTATGGAGAGACCCAGTACTTC.

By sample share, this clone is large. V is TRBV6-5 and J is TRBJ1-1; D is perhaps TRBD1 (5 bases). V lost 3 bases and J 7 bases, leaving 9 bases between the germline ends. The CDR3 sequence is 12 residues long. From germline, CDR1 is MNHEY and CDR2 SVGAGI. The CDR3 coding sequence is TGTGCCAGCAGTTATGGGGGGAGTGAAGCTTTCTTT. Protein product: CASSYGGSEAFF.

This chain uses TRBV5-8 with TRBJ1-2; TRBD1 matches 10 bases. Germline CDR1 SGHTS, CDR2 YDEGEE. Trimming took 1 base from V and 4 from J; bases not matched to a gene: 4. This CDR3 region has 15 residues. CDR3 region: CASSLPGQGSYGYTF. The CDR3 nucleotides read TGTGCCAGCAGCTTGCCGGGACAGGGGAGCTATGGCTACACCTTC.

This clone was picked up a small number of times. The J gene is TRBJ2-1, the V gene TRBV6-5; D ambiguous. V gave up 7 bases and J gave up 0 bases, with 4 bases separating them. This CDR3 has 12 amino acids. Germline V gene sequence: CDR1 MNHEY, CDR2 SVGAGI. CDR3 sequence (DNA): TGTGCCAGCACTAGCTCCTACAATGAGCAGTTCTTC. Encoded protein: CASTSSYNEQFF.

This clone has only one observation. This chain's CDR3 is CASSYSASGDNEQFF. CDR3 coding DNA: TGTGCCAGCAGTTACTCGGCTAGCGGAGACAATGAGCAGTTCTTC. The chain combines TRBV6-5 with TRBJ2-1, with 7 positions matching TRBD2. Looked up from germline, CDR1 is MNHEY and CDR2 is SVGAGI. The junction had 4 bases not matched to a gene; V was cut back by 0 bases and J by 5 bases. The CDR3 is 15 amino acids.

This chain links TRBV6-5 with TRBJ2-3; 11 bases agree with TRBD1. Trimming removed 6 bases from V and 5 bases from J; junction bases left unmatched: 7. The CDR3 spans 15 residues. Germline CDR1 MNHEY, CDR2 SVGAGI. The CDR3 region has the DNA TGTGCCAGCAGCCCCGGGACAGGGGGTAGAGATACGCAGTATTTT. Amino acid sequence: CASSPGTGGRDTQYF.

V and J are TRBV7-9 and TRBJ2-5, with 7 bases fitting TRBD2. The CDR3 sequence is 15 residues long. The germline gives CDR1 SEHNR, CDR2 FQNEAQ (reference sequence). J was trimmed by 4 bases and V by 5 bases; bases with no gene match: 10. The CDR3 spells CASSPAAGPGETQYF. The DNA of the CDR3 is TGTGCCAGCAGCCCAGCAGCGGGACCGGGAGAGACCCAGTACTTC.

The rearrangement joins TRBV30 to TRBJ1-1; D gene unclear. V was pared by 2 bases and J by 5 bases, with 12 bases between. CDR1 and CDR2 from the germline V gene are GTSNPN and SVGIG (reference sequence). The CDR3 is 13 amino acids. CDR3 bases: TGTGCCTGGAGTAAGGGTGCGGAGACTGAAGCTTTCTTT. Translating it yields CAWSKGAETEAFF.

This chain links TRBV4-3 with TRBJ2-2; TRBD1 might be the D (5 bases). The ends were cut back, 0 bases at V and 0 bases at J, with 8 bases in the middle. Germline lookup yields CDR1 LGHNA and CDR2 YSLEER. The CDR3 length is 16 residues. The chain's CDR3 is CASSQDQGANTGELFF. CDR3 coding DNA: TGCGCCAGCAGCCAAGATCAGGGCGCGAACACCGGGGAGCTGTTTTTT.

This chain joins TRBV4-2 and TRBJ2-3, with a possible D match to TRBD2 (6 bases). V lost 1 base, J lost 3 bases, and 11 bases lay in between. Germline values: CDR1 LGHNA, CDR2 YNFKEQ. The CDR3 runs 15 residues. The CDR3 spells CASSQAGTHTDTQYF. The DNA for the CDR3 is TGTGCCAGCAGCCAAGCCGGGACTCATACAGATACGCAGTATTTT.

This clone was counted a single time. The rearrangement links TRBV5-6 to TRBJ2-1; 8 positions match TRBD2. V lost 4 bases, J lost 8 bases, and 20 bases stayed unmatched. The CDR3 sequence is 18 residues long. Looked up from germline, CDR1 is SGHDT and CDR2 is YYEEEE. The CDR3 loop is CASSPGQAGTRFYYEQFF. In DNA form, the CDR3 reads TGTGCCAGCAGCCCCGGACAAGCCGGGACTAGGTTTTATTATGAGCAGTTCTTC.

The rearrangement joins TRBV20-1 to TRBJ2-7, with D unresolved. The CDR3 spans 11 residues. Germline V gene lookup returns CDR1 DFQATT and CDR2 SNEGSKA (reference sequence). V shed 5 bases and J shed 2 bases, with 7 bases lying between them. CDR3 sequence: CSAERTYEQYF. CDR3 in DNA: TGCAGTGCTGAACGGACCTACGAGCAGTACTTC.